Here is one TCR beta chain with its context. Its antigen is not known. Pooled samples include second doses given at about 4 or 12 weeks. This specimen belongs to a study of T cell responses to AZD1222 COVID-19 vaccine. The study's findings and limits: Vaccine-related CD4 TCRs covered spike, predominating at 160-218 and 743-854. Most donors were white British and more were female, and clonal diversity was possibly underestimated. A rise in Spike-specific TCR breadth and depth followed two AZD1222 doses.

Profiled with immunoSEQ multiplex PCR; TCRdb holds only in-frame clones, not every one. The sample has about 56,000 clones, roughly 80% seen once. Sequences were derived from peripheral blood, sampled 28 days after the second AZD1222 dose. The TCR was taken from an adult who received the AZD1222 COVID-19 vaccine.

CDR3: CASSLAEGRVETQYF. In DNA, the CDR3 is TGTGCCAGCAGCTTAGCGGAGGGCAGGGTGGAGACCCAGTACTTC. The chain carries TRBV11-1 and TRBJ2-5; possible D gene TRBD2, 6 bases. V shed 0 bases and J shed 5 bases, with 13 bases lying between them. This CDR3 comprises 15 residues. Germline CDR1 and CDR2: SGHAT and FQDESV (reference sequence).